The present T cell receptor beta chain was sequenced within a study of blood T cell repertoires in COVID-19. At the level of the study: Samples representing acute and convalescent COVID-19 were sourced from the United States, Italy and Spain. The analysed material was cDNA or gDNA that came from T cells, B-cell-depleted T cells, or PBMCs.

The V end was cut by 3 bases, the J end by 4 bases, with 11 bases between. Germline loops: CDR1 SGHDT, CDR2 YYEEEE. The CDR3 has 14 amino acids. Assay: immunoSEQ multiplex PCR; the TCRdb copy retains only in-frame clones and omits some. This sample carries almost 200,000 clones, around 85% of them seen once, and the ten largest clones take about 0.81%. The source is a woman aged 70-85 years with acute or convalescent COVID-19. The specimen sequenced was peripheral blood. The genes are TRBV5-6 and TRBJ2-1; D uncertain. The CDR3 DNA is TGTGCCAGCAGCTCCCGCGGCAAATACAATGAGCAGTTCTTC. The encoded protein is CASSSRGKYNEQFF.